Detailed here is one TCR beta chain. Its antigen is currently unknown. The V gene lost 5 bases and the J gene lost 6 bases, with 11 bases spanning the gap. CDR1 is SGHTA, CDR2 FQGNSA, per germline. The CDR3 runs 13 residues. This sample was taken from a study of breast tumors, draining lymph nodes, adjacent tissues. Whole-study findings and limits: Compared with lymph nodes, tumors were less diverse; compared with nontumor tissue, more. Tumor and nontumor repertoires were significantly more similar in luminal-like than in basal-like breast cancer. The data were judged consistent with most tumor T cells coming from lymph node and expanding in tumor. That most tumor T cells come from lymph nodes remained unproven.

TCRdb independently ran MiXCR on the multiplex PCR reads; one entry per CDR3 protein. This sample has 15,000 or so distinct CDR3 sequences, with approximately 50% found just once. The specimen was tumor-adjacent breast tissue. This TCR was recovered from a female donor with breast cancer. Some clones in this sample may be carry-over from other donors' samples. J is TRBJ1-5 and V is TRBV7-2; D may be TRBD1 (6 bases). CDR3 DNA: TGTGCCAGCAGCGGACAGAGGGGTCAGCCCCAGCATTTT. It is translated as CASSGQRGQPQHF.